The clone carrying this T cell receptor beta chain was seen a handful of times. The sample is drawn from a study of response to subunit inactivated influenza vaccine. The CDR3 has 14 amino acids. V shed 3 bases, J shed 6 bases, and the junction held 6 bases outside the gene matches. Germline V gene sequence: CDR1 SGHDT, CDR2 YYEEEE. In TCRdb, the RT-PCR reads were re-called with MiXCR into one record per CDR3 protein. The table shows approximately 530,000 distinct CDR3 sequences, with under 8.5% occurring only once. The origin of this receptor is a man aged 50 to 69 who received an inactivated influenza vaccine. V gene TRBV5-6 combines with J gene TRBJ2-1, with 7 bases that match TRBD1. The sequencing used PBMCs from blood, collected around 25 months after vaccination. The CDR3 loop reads CASSSGTDSNEQFF. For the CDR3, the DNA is TGTGCCAGCAGCTCAGGGACAGACAGCAATGAGCAGTTCTTC. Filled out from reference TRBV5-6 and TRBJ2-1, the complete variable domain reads DAGVTQSPTHLIKTRGQQVTLRCSPKSGHDTVSWYQQALGQGPQFIFQYYEEEERQRGNFPDRFSGHQFPNYSSELNVNALLLGDSALYLCASSSGTDSNEQFFGPGTRLTVL.